This TCR beta chain emerged from a study of blood T cell repertoires in COVID-19. For the study at large: Sites in the United States, Italy and Spain provided acute and convalescent COVID-19 samples. The analysed material was cDNA or gDNA that came from T cells, B-cell-depleted T cells, or PBMCs.

As handled by the study authors: By means of reference gene primer amplification, nucleated cell counts were estimated. Assay: immunoSEQ multiplex PCR; the TCRdb copy retains only in-frame clones and omits some. That table is the source of V, J and clone size, and D and trimming were worked out from the DNA. The table shows about 130,000 clones, with roughly 88% occurring only once. CDR3 length equals 18 residues. From germline, CDR1 is LGHNA and CDR2 YNFKEQ. The V and J ends lost 1 base and 6 bases respectively, with 22 bases between them. The TCR sequence derives from a woman aged 80 or older with acute or convalescent COVID-19. The sequencing sample was made of peripheral blood. The V gene is TRBV4-2, the J gene TRBJ2-1; D might be TRBD1 (6 bases). The CDR3 nucleotides are TGTGCCAGCAGCCAAGTGGTTTCGGGGTCTACAGGGAGCAATGAGCAGTTCTTC. This translates into CASSQVVSGSTGSNEQFF.